This T cell receptor (beta chain) was sequenced during a study of PD-L1 blockade in urothelial cancer (dated by TCRdb to 2015 to 2018). In the study overall: Twenty-five of 29 patients were males with bladder-origin urothelial cancer, and about 65% of the roughly 30 reported a prior smoking history. An ECOG performance status of 0 or 1 was recorded for the patients, and 0 to 3 prior chemotherapy regimens had been received by the patients. TCR sequencing covered pretreatment tumor samples and matched, serially collected peripheral blood taken before and after atezolizumab treatment. Blood samples yielded a median of 141,255 T cells and 65,000 to 95,000 unique TCRs, with median clonality approximately 0.08. Blood samples were analyzed at 3 weeks after treatment start (second dose) and at 6 weeks after treatment start. The study, an exploratory multi-omic analysis, examined somatic, immune and clinical correlates of response to PD-L1 blockade with atezolizumab in urothelial cancer. Durable clinical benefit meant progression-free survival longer than 6 months, and TCR features were also tested against progression-free and overall survival. In the same patients, pretreatment tumors underwent whole exome sequencing and RNA sequencing in addition to TCR sequencing. Under 30 patients had pretreatment blood TCR-seq, about 24 had at least one posttreatment blood collection, and about 24 had tumor TCR-seq. Fewer than ten patients reached durable clinical benefit, while some 20 patients did not.

Each PCR received spiked-in synthetic TCR analog templates so that absolute template abundance could be estimated from read counts. The immunoSEQ assay was used to amplify TCRbeta CDR3 regions from genomic DNA with bias-controlled V and J gene primers. Sequencing of rearranged TCRbeta segments was done at approximately 20X coverage. The published analysis was carried out like this. Clustering was used to correct sequencing errors, and CDR3s were annotated against IMGT to assign V, D and J genes. Downstream analyses used only productive TCRbeta rearrangements, leaving out any out-of-frame or stop-codon sequences. To compute clonality, Shannon entropy was normalized by the log of the number of unique productive sequences and then subtracted from one. Clones differing between time points or between blood and tumor were identified using Fisher's exact test with Benjamini-Hochberg correction, with an adjusted p below 0.01 applied as the threshold. As stored in TCRdb, this immuneACCESS dataset retains in-frame rearrangements with V and J assigned. A fraction of the clones does not appear; measured against another copy, unresolved V genes explain less than half of the discrepancy, and the remainder lacks a known reason. V and J calls and clone size are copied from that table; D and trimming were computed from the DNA. Within this sample are tens of thousands of clones, with over 75% of them counted one time only. Jointly, the top ten make up 20% to 30% of the sample.

On this clone itself: Which antigen it targets is not known. No base-level quality is on record; no much larger clone is a single base apart.

The germline ends are 14 bases apart after V is trimmed by 3 bases and J by 4 bases. Counted from cysteine to phenylalanine, this CDR3 has 14 amino acids. Just the 42-base CDR3 DNA is kept, in frame starting at base 1. In the germline V gene (reference sequence), CDR1 corresponds to SGHNT and CDR2 to YYREEE. The intended sense of this specimen's time point label: pretreatment peripheral blood. The Qiagen DNeasy Blood extraction kit was used to purify genomic DNA from total PBMCs and tumor samples. Collected pretreatment and during treatment, PBMCs were isolated and stored as previously described. What the authors observed across the whole study: Among patients with durable benefit, tumor-associated TCR clones showed greater expansion in peripheral blood 3 weeks after treatment started (n ≈ 24, p = 0.022). A pretreatment peripheral blood TCR clonality below the median was linked to improved progression-free and overall survival. Because the sample size was small (n ≈ 27) and many exploratory analyses were performed, the results are intended to be hypothesis-generating.

The V and J segments used are TRBV5-4 and TRBJ2-7; a weak D assignment points to TRBD2 (5 bases agree). This clonotype was obtained from a donor aged 40 or older with urothelial cancer. Here the sequenced sample was PBMCs, taken around atezolizumab (anti-PD-L1) treatment. CDR3 sequence: CASSSGMAVYEQYF. The DNA sequence is TGTGCCAGCAGCTCCGGGATGGCCGTTTACGAGCAGTACTTC. With the rest looked up from the reference TRBV5-4 and TRBJ2-7 genes rather than sequenced, the full variable domain is ETGVTQSPTHLIKTRGQQVTLRCSSQSGHNTVSWYQQALGQGPQFIFQYYREEENGRGNFPPRFSGLQFPNYSSELNVNALELDDSALYLCASSSGMAVYEQYFGPGTRLTVT.